This T cell receptor beta chain was profiled in a study of blood T cells in healthy people across ages. The germline gives CDR1 SGHVS, CDR2 FNYEAQ. This CDR3 contains 15 residues. A second PCR, run for roughly 7 to 11 cycles, used a sample-barcoded 5' primer plus a J-beta primer mix. One entry per CDR3 protein, called by TCRdb with MiXCR from the 5' RACE reads. Here the sample spans 780,000 or so distinct CDR3 sequences, roughly three fifths being singletons. V and J are TRBV7-6 and TRBJ2-4; D gene uncertain. TRBJ2-7 explains the end of the DNA better; the J call may be wrong. The TCR was taken from a man aged 35 to 55 in good health. The sample was blood. CDR3 coding DNA: TGTGCCAGCAGCTTAGGAGCCGGGTCCGTGGGCGAGCAGTACTTC. It encodes CASSLGAGSVGEQYF.